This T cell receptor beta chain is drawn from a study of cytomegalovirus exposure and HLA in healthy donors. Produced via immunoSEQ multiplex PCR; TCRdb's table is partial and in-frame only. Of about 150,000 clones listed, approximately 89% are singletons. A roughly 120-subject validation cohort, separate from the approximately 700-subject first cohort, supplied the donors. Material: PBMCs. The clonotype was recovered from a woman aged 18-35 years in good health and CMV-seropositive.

DNA of the CDR3: TGTGCCAGCAGTGGGACTAGCGTAGTACAAGAGACCCAGTACTTC. This sequence encodes CASSGTSVVQETQYF. The genes are TRBV2 and TRBJ2-5; 9 positions match TRBD2. CDR1 and CDR2 from the germline V gene are SNHLY and FYNNEI. Trimming removed 4 bases from V and 2 bases from J; junction bases left unmatched: 5. This CDR3 comprises 15 residues.